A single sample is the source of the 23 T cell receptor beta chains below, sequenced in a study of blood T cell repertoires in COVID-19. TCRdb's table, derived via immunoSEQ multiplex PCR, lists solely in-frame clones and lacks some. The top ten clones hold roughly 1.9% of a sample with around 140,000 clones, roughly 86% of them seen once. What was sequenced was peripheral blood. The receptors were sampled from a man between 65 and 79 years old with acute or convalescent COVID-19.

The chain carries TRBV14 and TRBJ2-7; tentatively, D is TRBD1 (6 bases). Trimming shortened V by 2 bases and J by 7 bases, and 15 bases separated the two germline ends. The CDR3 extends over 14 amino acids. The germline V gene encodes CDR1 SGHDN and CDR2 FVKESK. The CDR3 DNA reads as TGTGCCAGCAGCCAAAATGGGGGCAAGGGAGAGCAGTACTTC. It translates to CASSQNGGKGEQYF.

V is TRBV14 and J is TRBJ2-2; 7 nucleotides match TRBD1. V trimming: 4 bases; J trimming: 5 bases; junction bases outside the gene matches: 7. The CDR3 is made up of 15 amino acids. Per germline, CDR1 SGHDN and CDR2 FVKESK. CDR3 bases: TGTGCCAGCAGCCCCACAGGGGTGGGAACCGGGGAGCTGTTTTTT. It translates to CASSPTGVGTGELFF.

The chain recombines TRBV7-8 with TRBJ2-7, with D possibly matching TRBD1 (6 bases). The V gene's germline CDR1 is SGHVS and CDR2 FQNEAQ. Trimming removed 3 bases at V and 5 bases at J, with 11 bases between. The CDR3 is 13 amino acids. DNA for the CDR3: TGTGCCAGCAGCTTCGACAGGTCCAACGAGCAGTACTTC. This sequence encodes CASSFDRSNEQYF.

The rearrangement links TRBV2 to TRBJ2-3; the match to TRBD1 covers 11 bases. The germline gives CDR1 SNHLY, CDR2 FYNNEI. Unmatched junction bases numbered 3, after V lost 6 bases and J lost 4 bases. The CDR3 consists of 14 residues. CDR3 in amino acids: CASRGQGASDTQYF. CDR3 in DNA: TGTGCCAGCAGAGGACAGGGGGCATCAGATACGCAGTATTTT.

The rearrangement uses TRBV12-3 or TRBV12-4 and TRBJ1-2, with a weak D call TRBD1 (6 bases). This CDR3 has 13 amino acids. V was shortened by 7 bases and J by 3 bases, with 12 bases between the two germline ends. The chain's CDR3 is CASNQGMDYGYTF. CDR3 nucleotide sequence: TGTGCCAGCAACCAGGGGATGGACTATGGCTACACCTTC.

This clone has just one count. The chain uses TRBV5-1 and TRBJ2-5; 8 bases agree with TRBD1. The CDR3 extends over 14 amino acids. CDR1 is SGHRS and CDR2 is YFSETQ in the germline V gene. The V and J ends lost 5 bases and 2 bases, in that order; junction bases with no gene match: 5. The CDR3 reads CASSFGQGQETQYF. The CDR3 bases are TGCGCCAGCAGTTTTGGACAGGGACAAGAGACCCAGTACTTC.

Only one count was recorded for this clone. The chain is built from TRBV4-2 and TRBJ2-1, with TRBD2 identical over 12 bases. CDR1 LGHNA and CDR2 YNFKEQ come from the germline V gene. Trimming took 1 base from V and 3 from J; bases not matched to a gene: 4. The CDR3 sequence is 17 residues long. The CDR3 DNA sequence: TGTGCCAGCAGCCAAGTGGCTAGCGGGGGGGTCTACAATGAGCAGTTCTTC. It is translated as CASSQVASGGVYNEQFF.

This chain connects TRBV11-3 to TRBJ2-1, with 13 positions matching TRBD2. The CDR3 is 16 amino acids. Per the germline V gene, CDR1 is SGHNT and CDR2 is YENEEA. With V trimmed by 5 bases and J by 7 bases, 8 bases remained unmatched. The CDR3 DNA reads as TGTGCCAGCAGCCTCCAGGGGACTAGCGGGACTAATGAGCAGTTCTTC. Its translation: CASSLQGTSGTNEQFF.

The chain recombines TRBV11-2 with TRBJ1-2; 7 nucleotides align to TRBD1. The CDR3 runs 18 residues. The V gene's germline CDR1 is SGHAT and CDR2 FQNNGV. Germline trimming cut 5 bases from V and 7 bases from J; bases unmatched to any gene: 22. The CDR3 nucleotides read TGTGCCAGCAGCCGAAGTATGAAGACCGGAGGGGGCGCCGCTGGCTACACCTTC. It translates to CASSRSMKTGGGAAGYTF.

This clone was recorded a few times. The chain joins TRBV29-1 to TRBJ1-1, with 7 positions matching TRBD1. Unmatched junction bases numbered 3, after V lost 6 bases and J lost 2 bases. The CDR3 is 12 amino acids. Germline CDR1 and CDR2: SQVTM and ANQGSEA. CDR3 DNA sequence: TGCAGCGTAGGGACAGCCAACACTGAAGCTTTCTTT. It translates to CSVGTANTEAFF.

In DNA form, the CDR3 reads TGTGCCAGCAGCTTAGAGATTCAGTACAATGAGCAGTTCTTC. Its protein product is CASSLEIQYNEQFF. This chain connects TRBV7-9 to TRBJ2-1; no firm D call. CDR3 length equals 14 residues. Germline values: CDR1 SEHNR, CDR2 FQNEAQ (reference sequence). Deletions cut 1 base from V and 4 bases from J, with 8 bases between.

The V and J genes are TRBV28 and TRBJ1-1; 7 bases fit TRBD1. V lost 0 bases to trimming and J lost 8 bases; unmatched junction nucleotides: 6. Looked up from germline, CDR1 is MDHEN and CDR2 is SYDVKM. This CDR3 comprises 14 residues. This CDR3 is CASSLWTGQSEAFF. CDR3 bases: TGTGCCAGCAGTTTATGGACAGGGCAATCCGAAGCTTTCTTT.

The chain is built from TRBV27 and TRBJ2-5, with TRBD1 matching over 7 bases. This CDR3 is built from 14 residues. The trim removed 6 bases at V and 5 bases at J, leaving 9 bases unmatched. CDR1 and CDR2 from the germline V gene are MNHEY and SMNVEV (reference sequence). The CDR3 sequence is CASSRQGLEETQYF. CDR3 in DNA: TGTGCCAGCAGCCGACAGGGTTTGGAGGAGACCCAGTACTTC.

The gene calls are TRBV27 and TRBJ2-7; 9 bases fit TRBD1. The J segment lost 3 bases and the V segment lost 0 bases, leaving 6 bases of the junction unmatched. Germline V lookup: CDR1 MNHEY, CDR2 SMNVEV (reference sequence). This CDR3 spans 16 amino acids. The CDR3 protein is CASSLSGQGQYYEQYF. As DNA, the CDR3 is TGTGCCAGCAGTTTATCCGGACAGGGGCAATACTACGAGCAGTACTTC.

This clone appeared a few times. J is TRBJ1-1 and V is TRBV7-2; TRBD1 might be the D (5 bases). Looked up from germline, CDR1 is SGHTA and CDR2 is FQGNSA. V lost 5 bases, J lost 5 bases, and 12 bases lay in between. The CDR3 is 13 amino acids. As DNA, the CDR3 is TGTGCCAGCAGCCTTCAGGGATTGACTGAAGCTTTCTTT. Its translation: CASSLQGLTEAFF.

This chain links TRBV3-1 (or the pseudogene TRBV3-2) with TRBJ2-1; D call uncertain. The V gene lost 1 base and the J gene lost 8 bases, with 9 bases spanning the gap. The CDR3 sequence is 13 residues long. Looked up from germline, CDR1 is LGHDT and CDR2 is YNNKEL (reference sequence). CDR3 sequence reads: CASSQGLGDEQFF. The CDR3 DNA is TGTGCCAGCAGCCAAGGTTTGGGCGATGAGCAGTTCTTC.

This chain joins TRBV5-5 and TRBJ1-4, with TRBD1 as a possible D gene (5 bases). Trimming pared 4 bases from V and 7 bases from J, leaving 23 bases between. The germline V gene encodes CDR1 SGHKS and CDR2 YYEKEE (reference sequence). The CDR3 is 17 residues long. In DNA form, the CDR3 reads TGTGCCAGCAGCCCTTTCTGGGAGGGGACGAACGGTGAAAAACTGTTTTTT. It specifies CASSPFWEGTNGEKLFF.

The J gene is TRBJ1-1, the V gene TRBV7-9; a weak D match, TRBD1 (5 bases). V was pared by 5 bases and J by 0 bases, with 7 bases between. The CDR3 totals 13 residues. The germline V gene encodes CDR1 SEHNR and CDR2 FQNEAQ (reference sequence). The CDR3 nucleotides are TGTGCCAGCAGCGCAGGGCTGAACACTGAAGCTTTCTTT. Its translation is CASSAGLNTEAFF.

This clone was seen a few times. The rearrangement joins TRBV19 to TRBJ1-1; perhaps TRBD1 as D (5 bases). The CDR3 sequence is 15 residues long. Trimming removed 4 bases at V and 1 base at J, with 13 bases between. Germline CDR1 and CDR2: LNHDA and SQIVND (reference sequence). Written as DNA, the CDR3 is TGTGCCAGTAGTACGAAATCGGACAAGAACACTGAAGCTTTCTTT. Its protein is CASSTKSDKNTEAFF.

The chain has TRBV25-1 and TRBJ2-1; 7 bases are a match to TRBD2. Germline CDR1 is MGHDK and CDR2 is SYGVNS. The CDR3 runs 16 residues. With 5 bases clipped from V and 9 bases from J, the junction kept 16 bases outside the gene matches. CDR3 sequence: CASSNLKRDREGEQFF. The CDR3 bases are TGTGCCAGCAGTAACCTGAAGCGGGATCGTGAGGGTGAGCAGTTCTTC.

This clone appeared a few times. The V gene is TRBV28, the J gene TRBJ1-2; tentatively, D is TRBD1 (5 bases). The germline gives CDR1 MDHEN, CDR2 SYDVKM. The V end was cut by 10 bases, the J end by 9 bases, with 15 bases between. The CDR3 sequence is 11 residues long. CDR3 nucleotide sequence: TGTGCCATAAGAGGGGAGGTGAGCTACACCTTC. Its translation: CAIRGEVSYTF.

For the CDR3, the DNA is TGCGCCAGCAGCCCCGGGACAGGGTATTTCACTTACGCAGATACGCAGTATTTT. Its translation is CASSPGTGYFTYADTQYF. The chain carries TRBV5-1 and TRBJ2-3, with 9 nucleotides matching TRBD1. The junction had 16 bases not matched to a gene; V was cut back by 4 bases and J by 4 bases. CDR3 size: 18 residues. Per germline, CDR1 SGHRS and CDR2 YFSETQ.

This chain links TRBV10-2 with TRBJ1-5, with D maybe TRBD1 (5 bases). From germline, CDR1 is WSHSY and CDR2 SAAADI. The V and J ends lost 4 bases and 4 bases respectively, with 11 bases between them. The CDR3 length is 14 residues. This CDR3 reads CASSAAGPNQPQHF. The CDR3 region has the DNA TGCGCCAGCAGTGCGGCGGGACCTAATCAGCCCCAGCATTTT.